This T cell receptor beta chain was profiled in a study of T-cell memory formation after mild COVID-19. Study summary: In these data, TCR clusters were largely donor specific. Broader study findings: Some clones that responded turned up in pre-infection memory, which suggests that cross-reactive memory joined in. Day 15 to 85 contracting clones showed balanced CD4/CD8; later expanders leaned CD4+.

The CDR3 has 13 residues. The V gene's germline CDR1 is SQVTM and CDR2 ANQGSEA. Trimming pared 4 bases from V and 5 bases from J, leaving 12 bases between. 5'RACE, which relied on constant-segment primers, yielded TCR alpha and TCR beta cDNA libraries carrying sample barcodes and UMIs. TCRdb analysed the 5' RACE reads with MiXCR anew, one entry per CDR3 protein. This table holds 470,000 or so distinct CDR3 sequences, 25% found once. With regard to this clonotype: As yet, its antigen is unknown.

Sequencing input: PBMCs or a T cell subset sorted from them (not recorded which). The clonotype originates from an adult woman who had mild COVID-19 (a few samples of this study predate the infection). Cell type and time point are not known. The gene calls are TRBV29-1 and TRBJ2-1, with D possibly being TRBD2 (6 bases). The CDR3 DNA sequence: TGCAGCGTTGGAGTAATAGCGGACAATGAGCAGTTCTTC. Translation: CSVGVIADNEQFF.